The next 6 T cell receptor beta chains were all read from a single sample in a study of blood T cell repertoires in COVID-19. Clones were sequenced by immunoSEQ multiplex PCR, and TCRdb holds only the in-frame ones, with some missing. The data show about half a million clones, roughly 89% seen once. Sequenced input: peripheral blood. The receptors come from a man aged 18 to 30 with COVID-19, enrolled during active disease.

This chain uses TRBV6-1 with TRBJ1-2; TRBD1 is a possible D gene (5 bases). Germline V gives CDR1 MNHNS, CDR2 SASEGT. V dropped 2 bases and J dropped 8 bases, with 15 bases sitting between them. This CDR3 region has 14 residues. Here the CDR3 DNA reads TGTGCCAGCAGTGAAATAGCGGGACCAACGGGCTACACCTTC. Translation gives CASSEIAGPTGYTF.

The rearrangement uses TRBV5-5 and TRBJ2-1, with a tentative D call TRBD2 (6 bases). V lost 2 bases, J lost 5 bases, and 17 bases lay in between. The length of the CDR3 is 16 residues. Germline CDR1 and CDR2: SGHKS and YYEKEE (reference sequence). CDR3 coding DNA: TGTGCCAGCAGCTTAAATGATGGAGGGCCGCACAATGAGCAGTTCTTC. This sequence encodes CASSLNDGGPHNEQFF.

The CDR3 coding sequence is TGTGCCAGCAGCCCCCGGGCCCCCCAGGGTTACGGGGAGCTGTTTTTT. Its translation: CASSPRAPQGYGELFF. The chain carries TRBV11-3 and TRBJ2-2, with D maybe TRBD1 (5 bases). Germline assignment: CDR1 SGHNT and CDR2 YENEEA. This CDR3 comprises 16 residues. V shed 5 bases and J shed 7 bases, with 20 bases lying between them.

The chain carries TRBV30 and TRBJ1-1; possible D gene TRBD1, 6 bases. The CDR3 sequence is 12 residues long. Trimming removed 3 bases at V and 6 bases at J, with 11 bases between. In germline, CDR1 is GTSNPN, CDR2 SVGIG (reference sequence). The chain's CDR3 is CAWSFTGPEAFF. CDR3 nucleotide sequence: TGTGCCTGGAGCTTTACAGGGCCTGAAGCTTTCTTT.

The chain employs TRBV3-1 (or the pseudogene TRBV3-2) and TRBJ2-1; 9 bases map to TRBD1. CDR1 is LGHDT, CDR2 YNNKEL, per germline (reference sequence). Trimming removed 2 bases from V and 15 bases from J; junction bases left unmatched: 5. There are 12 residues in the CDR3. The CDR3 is CASSQPGQGGFF. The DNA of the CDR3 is TGTGCCAGCAGCCAACCGGGACAGGGAGGGTTCTTC.

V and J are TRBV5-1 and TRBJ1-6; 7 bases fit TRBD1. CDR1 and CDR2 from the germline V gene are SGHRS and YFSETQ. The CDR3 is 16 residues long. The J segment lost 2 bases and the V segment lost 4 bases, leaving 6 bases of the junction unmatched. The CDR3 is CASSPGDSTYNSPLHF. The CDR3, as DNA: TGCGCCAGCAGCCCTGGGGACAGTACCTATAATTCACCCCTCCACTTT.